This T cell receptor beta chain was obtained from a study of Ad26.COV2.S vaccination and SARS-CoV-2 variants. Across the whole study: Once, or twice with 56 days between doses, Ad26.COV2.S was given intramuscularly. Study-level findings and limits: Following vaccination, spike-specific CD8+ and CD4+ T cell responses reportedly exhibited substantial breadth. TCR breadth and depth analyses may have underestimated total T cell responses.

As for treatment: about 20 received Ad26.COV2.S at low or high dose, single or two shots; about 5 received placebo; per-sample allocation not given. Sampling was done on day 63 after the first vaccine or placebo injection. Some clones are missing from TCRdb's copy, which holds only in-frame ones; the method was immunoSEQ multiplex PCR. The sample lists around 320,000 clones, 70% to 90% occurring once. This clone has a single count. Its antigen remains unidentified. The CDR3 length is 18 residues. V lost 2 bases to trimming and J lost 2 bases, with 21 bases between them. Per germline, CDR1 LNHDA and CDR2 SQIVND (reference sequence).

V gene TRBV19 combines with J gene TRBJ2-5; tentatively, D is TRBD1 or TRBD2 (5 bases each). The TCR sequence derives from a person between 18 and 60 years old who received the Ad26.COV2.S COVID-19 vaccine or a placebo. The starting material was peripheral blood, obtained in a trial of Ad26.COV2.S vaccine versus placebo. The CDR3 loop is CASSIPRVSGPLQETQYF. CDR3 DNA: TGTGCCAGTAGTATACCTCGGGTCTCGGGACCTTTACAAGAGACCCAGTACTTC.